This entry lists 31 T cell receptor beta chains sequenced from one sample in a study of early T cells in non-severe SARS-CoV-2 infection. Using its own MiXCR run on the 5' RACE reads, TCRdb lists one record per CDR3 protein. There are some 26,000 distinct CDR3 sequences in the sample; 4.4% occur only once, and more than 9.5% lies in the top ten. Sequencing input: whole blood. These TCRs come from an adult who was a healthcare worker with PCR-confirmed SARS-CoV-2 infection or an uninfected control (not recorded which).

This clonotype came up many times. The chain recombines TRBV12-3 or TRBV12-4 with TRBJ1-1; 8 nucleotides line up with TRBD1. The V gene end was trimmed by 3 bases and the J gene end by 6 bases; junction bases not matched to a gene: 9. This CDR3 is 15 amino acids long. The CDR3 reads CASSFLRGLSPEAFF. The DNA for the CDR3 is TGTGCCAGCAGTTTTCTCAGGGGGCTAAGCCCTGAAGCTTTCTTT.

V gene TRBV15 combines with J gene TRBJ1-1, with 7 bases matching TRBD1. This CDR3 contains 14 residues. V trimming: 9 bases; J trimming: 3 bases; junction bases outside the gene matches: 10. Germline lookup yields CDR1 LNHNV and CDR2 YYDKDF (reference sequence). Written as DNA, the CDR3 is TGTGCCACGAGGCAGGGGGGTGAAGACACTGAAGCTTTCTTT. Its translation is CATRQGGEDTEAFF.

The CDR3 loop reads CASSSPRAVTGELFF. The CDR3 DNA reads as TGTGCCAGCAGCTCTCCCCGGGCCGTCACCGGGGAGCTGTTTTTT. The chain uses TRBV7-9 and TRBJ2-2; D is unclear. Germline V lookup: CDR1 SEHNR, CDR2 FQNEAQ (reference sequence). The CDR3 length is 15 residues. V was cut by 4 bases and J by 4 bases, with 13 bases left in between. The complete variable domain, with remaining parts taken from reference TRBV7-9 and TRBJ2-2, reads DTGVSQNPRHKITKRGQNVTFRCDPISEHNRLYWYRQTLGQGPEFLTYFQNEAQLEKSRLLSDRFSAERPKGSFSTLEIQRTEQGDSAMYLCASSSPRAVTGELFFGEGSRLTVL.

This clonotype was picked up many times. The V and J genes are TRBV14 and TRBJ2-3; D unresolved. V lost 2 bases and J 1 base, leaving 10 bases between the germline ends. The V gene's germline CDR1 is SGHDN and CDR2 FVKESK. CDR3 length: 15 amino acids. As DNA, the CDR3 is TGTGCCAGCAGCCAATTGGCTACCGGCACAGATACGCAGTATTTT. This encodes CASSQLATGTDTQYF.

The CDR3 bases are TGTGCCAGCAGCTCTAGCGGGAGCAGTACCGGGGAGCTGTTTTTT. Its translation: CASSSSGSSTGELFF. The V gene is TRBV4-2, the J gene TRBJ2-2; 10 positions match TRBD2. The CDR3 is 15 amino acids. V lost 5 bases to trimming and J lost 5 bases; unmatched junction nucleotides: 5. Per the germline V gene, CDR1 is LGHNA and CDR2 is YNFKEQ.

This clonotype was seen ten or more times. This rearrangement joins TRBV20-1 to TRBJ2-5; D perhaps matches TRBD2 (7 bases). The CDR3 loop spans 16 amino acids. Trimming stripped 0 bases from V and 5 bases from J, with 19 bases between. The germline V gene encodes CDR1 DFQATT and CDR2 SNEGSKA (reference sequence). CDR3 region: CSARDEKGGDAETQYF. As DNA, the CDR3 is TGCAGTGCTAGAGATGAAAAGGGGGGGGATGCGGAGACCCAGTACTTC.

This clonotype was seen more than once but under ten times. The CDR3 DNA reads as TGTGCCAGCAGTAAACAACTAGCGGGTTCTAGCACAGATACGCAGTATTTT. Protein sequence: CASSKQLAGSSTDTQYF. The rearrangement links TRBV2 to TRBJ2-3; 9 positions match TRBD2. Germline V gene sequence: CDR1 SNHLY, CDR2 FYNNEI. V gave up 5 bases and J gave up 0 bases; unmatched junction bases: 9. This CDR3 is 17 amino acids long.

At least ten counts were recorded for this clonotype. CDR3 DNA: TGCGCCAGTACCCAAGGGTCGAACACCGGGGAGCTGTTTTTT. Amino acids: CASTQGSNTGELFF. The chain employs TRBV5-1 and TRBJ2-2; D ambiguous. This CDR3 has 14 residues. Germline CDR1 is SGHRS and CDR2 is YFSETQ. Trimming stripped 8 bases from V and 0 bases from J, with 11 bases between.

This clonotype was found many times. The gene calls are TRBV19 and TRBJ1-4; the D is unclear. This CDR3 is built from 15 residues. Per germline, CDR1 LNHDA and CDR2 SQIVND (reference sequence). V was shortened by 6 bases and J by 2 bases, with 13 bases between the two germline ends. CDR3 nucleotides: TGTGCCAGTAGACGAACTGGGAGCACTAATGAAAAACTGTTTTTT. Translating it yields CASRRTGSTNEKLFF.

This clonotype has ten or more counts. V and J are TRBV4-2 and TRBJ2-7; no definite D call. The CDR3 extends over 14 amino acids. V lost 0 bases and J 4 bases, leaving 10 bases between the germline ends. The germline gives CDR1 LGHNA, CDR2 YNFKEQ. In DNA form, the CDR3 reads TGTGCCAGCAGCCAAGAGTTGTATGCGTACGAGCAGTACTTC. It translates to CASSQELYAYEQYF.

This clonotype turned up a few times. This sequence joins TRBV27 and TRBJ2-1; no clear D gene. Germline V gene lookup returns CDR1 MNHEY and CDR2 SMNVEV (reference sequence). The V end lost 4 bases, the J end lost 0 bases, and 13 bases lay between the germline ends. The CDR3 sequence is 16 residues long. For the CDR3, the DNA is TGTGCCAGCAGTTCCCCCGGGTTTAGCTCCTACAATGAGCAGTTCTTC. This translates into CASSSPGFSSYNEQFF.

This clonotype has ten or more counts. The rearrangement uses TRBV28 and TRBJ1-2; 9 nucleotides match TRBD1. This CDR3 has 12 residues. Germline V gene data show CDR1 as MDHEN and CDR2 as SYDVKM. CDR3 protein: CAYGQGNYGYTF. The DNA for the CDR3 is TGTGCTTATGGACAGGGGAACTATGGCTACACCTTC.

The sample holds many counts of this clonotype. J is TRBJ2-5 and V is TRBV12-3 or TRBV12-4; TRBD2 is a possible D gene (5 bases). The CDR3 is 15 amino acids. Trimming removed 3 bases at V and 4 bases at J, with 15 bases between. The CDR3 sequence is CASSFRRGFGETQYF. The CDR3 nucleotides read TGTGCCAGCAGTTTTCGTCGCGGGTTTGGAGAGACCCAGTACTTC.

The rearrangement uses TRBV28 and TRBJ1-1; 8 bases map to TRBD1. Per the germline V gene, CDR1 is MDHEN and CDR2 is SYDVKM. The length of the CDR3 is 16 residues. Trimming at V came to 6 bases and at J to 3 bases, leaving 12 bases not matched to a gene. The CDR3 here is CASRPLGTTGDTEAFF. CDR3 nucleotides: TGTGCCAGCAGGCCACTGGGGACGACAGGGGACACTGAAGCTTTCTTT.

This clonotype was observed many times. One end of the junction fails to match germline, which may point to a read error. The chain uses TRBV4-2 and TRBJ1-1; the D gene is possibly TRBD1 (5 bases). The CDR3 totals 16 residues. CDR1 is LGHNA and CDR2 is YNFKEQ in the germline V gene. The DNA for the CDR3 is TGTGCCAGCAGCGGAAGGGGAGTTCAAGGGTTGCCTGAAGTTTTCTTT. This encodes CASSGRGVQGLPEVFF.

This clonotype was seen ten or more times. The chain couples TRBV2 to TRBJ1-5; 9 nucleotides match TRBD1. The germline V gene has CDR1 SNHLY and CDR2 FYNNEI. The J segment lost 0 bases and the V segment lost 4 bases, leaving 13 bases of the junction unmatched. This CDR3 is built from 19 residues. CDR3 loop: CASSGPTDRGSNSNQPQHF. CDR3 DNA: TGTGCCAGCAGTGGGCCTACGGACAGGGGATCTAATAGCAATCAGCCCCAGCATTTT.

This clonotype has a count of ten or more. V usage is TRBV18 and J usage is TRBJ1-4; perhaps TRBD1 as D (5 bases). Trimming took 2 bases from V and 0 from J, leaving 13 bases between them. CDR1 is KGHSH, CDR2 LQKENI, per germline. The CDR3 length is 17 residues. CDR3 sequence (DNA): TGTGCCAGCTCACCAGCGGGACGGCCCTCAACTAATGAAAAACTGTTTTTT. Encoded protein: CASSPAGRPSTNEKLFF.

This clonotype was recorded many times. This chain connects TRBV7-2 to TRBJ2-1; tentative D call: TRBD2 (5 bases). Germline V gene sequence: CDR1 SGHTA, CDR2 FQGNSA. CDR3 length: 16 amino acids. With 0 bases removed from V and 0 bases from J, the gap between germline ends came to 9 bases. Here the CDR3 reads CASSLATAASYNEQFF. The CDR3 region has the DNA TGTGCCAGCAGCTTAGCCACAGCGGCCTCCTACAATGAGCAGTTCTTC.

To note about this clonotype: At one end, the junction sequence differs from germline, possibly due to a read error. The CDR3 region has the DNA TGTGCCAGCAGTTTAGGGACAGAGACCCAGTACTTC. Encoded protein: CASSLGTETQYF. This chain connects TRBV13 to TRBJ2-5; D possibly uses TRBD1 or TRBD2 (5 bases each). In germline, CDR1 is PRHDT, CDR2 FYEKMQ (reference sequence). The CDR3 length is 12 residues.

Ten or more counts support this clonotype. The chain carries TRBV7-2 and TRBJ2-1; 12 positions agree with TRBD2. Looked up from germline, CDR1 is SGHTA and CDR2 is FQGNSA. V lost 2 bases and J lost 2; bases outside the gene matches: 1. The CDR3 is 16 residues long. The CDR3 region has the DNA TGTGCCAGCAGCTTACTAGCGGGAGGGGCCTACAATGAGCAGTTCTTC. Amino acid sequence: CASSLLAGGAYNEQFF.

This clonotype was recorded many times. The rearrangement uses TRBV20-1 and TRBJ1-3; D gene unclear. This CDR3 has 13 amino acids. Germline CDR1 reads DFQATT; CDR2 reads SNEGSKA (reference sequence). V lost 2 bases, J lost 0 bases, and 5 bases lay in between. CDR3 amino acids: CSARIISGNTIYF. The CDR3 DNA reads as TGCAGTGCTAGAATCATCTCTGGAAACACCATATATTTT.

This clonotype was recorded at least ten times. V is TRBV5-6 and J is TRBJ2-2, with unresolved D. Trimming removed 2 bases from V and 7 bases from J, with 9 bases in between. CDR3 size: 13 residues. Germline V gene lookup returns CDR1 SGHDT and CDR2 YYEEEE. CDR3 residues: CASSFQGHGELFF. The CDR3 nucleotides read TGTGCCAGCAGCTTTCAAGGGCACGGGGAGCTGTTTTTT.

This clonotype has ten or more counts. V and J are TRBV12-3 or TRBV12-4 and TRBJ2-1; no clear D. Trimming took 7 bases from V and 5 from J, leaving 6 bases between them. The CDR3 runs to 11 residues. DNA of the CDR3: TGTGCCAGCACGATCAACAATGAGCAGTTCTTC. Translated, it gives CASTINNEQFF.

This clonotype came up a few times. The rearrangement links TRBV4-3 to TRBJ1-1; 7 bases map to TRBD1. CDR3 size: 14 residues. Germline V gives CDR1 LGHNA, CDR2 YSLEER. V was pared by 3 bases and J by 5 bases, with 6 bases of the junction left unmatched. The CDR3 nucleotides read TGCGCCAGCAGCCAGGAGAGGGGGCTGACTGAAGCTTTCTTT. Protein sequence: CASSQERGLTEAFF.

This clonotype was seen at least ten times. The V and J genes are TRBV6-5 and TRBJ1-3; D gene uncertain. Germline V gives CDR1 MNHEY, CDR2 SVGAGI. The ends were cut back, 2 bases at V and 0 bases at J, with 11 bases in the middle. CDR3 size: 16 residues. CDR3 region: CASSYRGGRSGNTIYF. CDR3 sequence (DNA): TGTGCCAGCAGTTACCGTGGAGGGCGCTCTGGAAACACCATATATTTT.

This clonotype was recorded a few times. J is TRBJ1-5 and V is TRBV2, with a possible D match to TRBD1 (6 bases). Deletions cut 6 bases from V and 4 bases from J, with 10 bases between. Germline V CDR1 and CDR2: SNHLY, FYNNEI. The CDR3 is made up of 13 amino acids. The CDR3 bases are TGTGCCAGCAGCCGGGGGCCAAATCAGCCCCAGCATTTT. Translated: CASSRGPNQPQHF.

The V and J genes are TRBV6-2 or TRBV6-3 and TRBJ2-3; TRBD2 matches 12 bases. In germline, CDR1 is MNHEY, CDR2 SVGEGT. This CDR3 comprises 20 residues. The V segment lost 6 bases and the J segment 0 bases; nucleotides outside the gene matches: 16. CDR3 residues: CASRTILLLAGGFSTDTQYF. The DNA for the CDR3 is TGTGCCAGCAGGACAATCTTACTACTAGCGGGAGGCTTCAGCACAGATACGCAGTATTTT.

This clonotype has only a few counts. The genes are TRBV5-4 and TRBJ1-1; no reliable D call. Germline V gene lookup returns CDR1 SGHNT and CDR2 YYREEE (reference sequence). CDR3 size: 12 residues. V was trimmed by 0 bases and J by 8 bases, leaving 8 bases between them. The chain's CDR3 is CASSLGTEEAFF. CDR3 nucleotide sequence: TGTGCCAGCAGCTTGGGGACGGAAGAAGCTTTCTTT.

The CDR3 loop is CASSIIAGGNNEQFF. CDR3 coding DNA: TGTGCCAGTAGTATTATAGCGGGAGGGAACAATGAGCAGTTCTTC. V is TRBV19 and J is TRBJ2-1; 11 bases agree with TRBD2. The CDR3 runs to 15 residues. The V and J ends lost 3 bases and 5 bases, in that order; junction bases with no gene match: 3. The germline V gene has CDR1 LNHDA and CDR2 SQIVND (reference sequence).

This clonotype was observed at least ten times. The chain couples TRBV10-2 to TRBJ2-7; the match to TRBD2 covers 9 bases. CDR3 length: 15 residues. CDR1 and CDR2 (germline): WSHSY, SAAADI. After removal of 2 bases from V and 2 bases from J, the junction contained 4 bases not matched to a gene. The DNA for the CDR3 is TGCGCCAGCAGTGAGCACCTAGCGGGAACCTACGAGCAGTACTTC. Translating gives CASSEHLAGTYEQYF.

This chain links TRBV5-1 with TRBJ1-2; unclear D gene. Germline loops: CDR1 SGHRS, CDR2 YFSETQ. There are 14 residues in the CDR3. The germline V and J ends were trimmed by 0 bases and 4 bases, with 10 bases remaining between them. The CDR3, as DNA: TGCGCCAGCAGCTTGGAAGGGCGGCGCTATGGCTACACCTTC. This codes for CASSLEGRRYGYTF.